The 14 T cell receptor beta chains below all came from one sample that was sequenced in a study of blood T cell repertoires in COVID-19. Here immunoSEQ multiplex PCR was the method, and the copy in TCRdb shows in-frame clones only, minus some. The sample holds 180,000 or so clones; 70% to 90% are singletons and the top ten take 10% to 11%. Input material: peripheral blood. The source of these receptors is a human donor with active or convalescent COVID-19. The donor label of this sample is uncertain.

This clone was recorded once. V usage is TRBV7-6 and J usage is TRBJ2-1; D is unresolved. The CDR3 is 15 amino acids. V lost 1 base, J lost 4 bases, and 11 bases lay in between. In germline, CDR1 is SGHVS, CDR2 FNYEAQ. The CDR3 DNA reads as TGTGCCAGCAGCTTAGGACTGACCCCTTACAATGAGCAGTTCTTC. It specifies CASSLGLTPYNEQFF.

As regards this clone: Other DNA sequences in the sample encode the same CDR3. The V gene is TRBV5-1, the J gene TRBJ2-7; D unclear. V lost 0 bases and J lost 2, with 6 bases in between. There are 13 residues in the CDR3. The V gene's germline CDR1 is SGHRS and CDR2 YFSETQ. CDR3: CASSLAQTYEQYF. CDR3 coding DNA: TGCGCCAGCAGCTTGGCCCAGACCTACGAGCAGTACTTC.

Concerning this clone itself: An end of the junction does not agree with germline; a read error may underlie this. The chain uses TRBV2 and TRBJ2-7; perhaps TRBD1 as D (6 bases). Germline lookup yields CDR1 SNHLY and CDR2 FYNNEI. The CDR3 contains 13 residues. The CDR3 nucleotides read TGTGCCAGCAGTGTGGACAGTTTCCTTACTCCGGACTTC. Its protein product is CASSVDSFLTPDF.

Written as DNA, the CDR3 is TGCGCCAGCAGCCAATGGACAGGGTATAATTCACCCCTCCACTTT. It codes for CASSQWTGYNSPLHF. The chain employs TRBV4-3 and TRBJ1-6; 8 nucleotides agree with TRBD1. The CDR3 loop spans 15 amino acids. Trimming removed 2 bases from V and 4 bases from J; junction bases left unmatched: 1. Germline V gene data show CDR1 as LGHNA and CDR2 as YSLEER.

This clone was counted a few times. J is TRBJ2-7 and V is TRBV9; 8 bases are shared with TRBD1. This CDR3 is built from 15 residues. V was pared by 4 bases and J by 9 bases, with 15 bases of the junction left unmatched. Germline V gene data show CDR1 as SGDLS and CDR2 as YYNGEE. CDR3 protein: CASSFYPGQESLQYF. The CDR3 nucleotides are TGTGCCAGCAGCTTTTATCCGGGACAGGAAAGTTTGCAGTACTTC. The full variable domain, rest sourced from reference TRBV9 and TRBJ2-7, is DSGVTQTPKHLITATGQRVTLRCSPRSGDLSVYWYQQSLDQGLQFLIQYYNGEERAKGNILERFSAQQFPDLHSELNLSSLELGDSALYFCASSFYPGQESLQYFGPGTRLTVT.

The table lists this clone with a count of one. V and J are TRBV5-1 and TRBJ1-3; D possibly corresponds to TRBD1 (6 bases). The CDR3 runs 15 residues. V was pared by 0 bases and J by 8 bases, with 15 bases between. Germline V gene sequence: CDR1 SGHRS, CDR2 YFSETQ. CDR3 residues: CASSLEVNRADTIYF. CDR3 DNA sequence: TGCGCCAGCAGCTTGGAAGTAAACAGGGCTGACACCATATATTTT.

This chain connects TRBV2 to TRBJ2-7, with D possibly TRBD1 on 5 matching bases. This CDR3 region has 13 residues. CDR1 is SNHLY, CDR2 FYNNEI, per germline. Trimming pared 3 bases from V and 3 bases from J, leaving 9 bases between. The CDR3 nucleotides read TGTGCCAGCAGTGACAGGGCGGACTACGAGCAGTACTTC. This codes for CASSDRADYEQYF.

This clone has a single count. Other DNA sequences from this sample encode an identical CDR3 as well. The chain joins TRBV2 to TRBJ2-7; D remains unclear. Trimming left V 6 bases short and J 3 bases short, with 6 bases between. The length of the CDR3 is 11 residues. Germline V CDR1 and CDR2: SNHLY, FYNNEI. The CDR3 sequence is CASSALYEQYF. CDR3 DNA sequence: TGTGCCAGCAGCGCACTCTACGAGCAGTACTTC.

V gene TRBV6-6 combines with J gene TRBJ2-7; 7 bases map to TRBD1. Trimming removed 6 bases from V and 2 bases from J; junction bases left unmatched: 10. The germline V gene has CDR1 MNHNY and CDR2 SVGAGI (reference sequence). This CDR3 is 15 amino acids long. The CDR3 spells CASRYPGQPTYEQYF. CDR3 nucleotides: TGTGCCAGCAGATACCCGGGACAGCCTACCTACGAGCAGTACTTC.

This clone was counted at least ten times. The J gene is TRBJ1-5, the V gene TRBV7-9; the match to TRBD1 covers 11 bases. The V gene end was trimmed by 1 base and the J gene end by 6 bases; junction bases not matched to a gene: 5. The CDR3 has 16 residues. The V gene's germline CDR1 is SEHNR and CDR2 FQNEAQ (reference sequence). CDR3 DNA: TGTGCCAGCAGCTTAGGAGGGACAGGGGGGAGTCAGCCCCAGCATTTT. It translates to CASSLGGTGGSQPQHF.

The chain employs TRBV10-1 and TRBJ1-2, with TRBD1 as a possible D gene (6 bases). The germline V gene has CDR1 WNHNN and CDR2 SYGVQD (reference sequence). With 7 bases removed from V and 4 bases from J, the gap between germline ends came to 19 bases. The CDR3 length is 15 residues. The chain's CDR3 is CASMNREGKCYGYTF. The CDR3, as DNA: TGCGCCAGCATGAACAGGGAGGGCAAGTGCTATGGCTACACCTTC.

The rearrangement joins TRBV28 to TRBJ2-7; possibly TRBD1 for D (6 bases). V was pared by 4 bases and J by 4 bases, with 14 bases between. CDR3 length: 14 amino acids. The V gene's germline CDR1 is MDHEN and CDR2 SYDVKM. Here the CDR3 DNA reads TGTGCCAGCAGTTCAATCAGGGGTTCTTACGAGCAGTACTTC. Translated: CASSSIRGSYEQYF.

The chain has TRBV6-4 and TRBJ2-1; TRBD2 might be the D (6 bases). Germline V gene lookup returns CDR1 MRHNA and CDR2 SNTAGT. The CDR3 is 12 amino acids. V was trimmed by 9 bases and J by 6 bases, leaving 12 bases between them. The CDR3 DNA follows: TGTGCCAGTACCGGGACTGGCAATGAGCAGTTCTTC. As protein: CASTGTGNEQFF.

This clone was detected once. This chain links TRBV6-6 with TRBJ2-7; 8 bases are a match to TRBD2. This CDR3 spans 14 amino acids. Losses at the gene ends were 6 bases for V and 0 bases for J; bases not matched to a gene: 4. CDR1 is MNHNY, CDR2 SVGAGI, per germline (reference sequence). The CDR3 coding sequence is TGTGCCAGCAGGACCGGGGGGGCCTCCTACGAGCAGTACTTC. This codes for CASRTGGASYEQYF.